Each of the 26 T cell receptor beta chains below was sequenced from the same sample in a study of T cell responses to AZD1222 COVID-19 vaccine. Libraries were prepared by immunoSEQ multiplex PCR; TCRdb keeps only in-frame clonotypes and omits some of them. Among 120,000 to 150,000 clones listed, 90% were seen once. Specimen: peripheral blood, collected on day 0 of AZD1222 vaccination. These receptors originate from an adult in good health.

The chain couples TRBV19 to TRBJ2-1, with 10 bases lining up with TRBD2. Germline CDR1 is LNHDA and CDR2 is SQIVND (reference sequence). The CDR3 length is 15 residues. Losses at the gene ends were 2 bases for V and 7 bases for J; bases not matched to a gene: 5. CDR3 in amino acids: CASSIQAGGPNEQFF. The CDR3 DNA reads as TGTGCCAGTAGTATACAAGCGGGGGGGCCGAATGAGCAGTTCTTC.

J is TRBJ2-7 and V is TRBV7-3; maybe TRBD2 (5 bases). Germline V gene sequence: CDR1 SGHTA, CDR2 FQGTGA. The CDR3 extends over 10 amino acids. V was shortened by 6 bases and J by 6 bases, with 6 bases between the two germline ends. The CDR3 loop reads CASREAEQYF. CDR3 bases: TGTGCCAGCAGGGAGGCCGAGCAGTACTTC.

The rearrangement uses TRBV7-7 and TRBJ1-1, with D possibly being TRBD1 (5 bases). The CDR3 contains 13 residues. Trimming took 5 bases from V and 1 from J, leaving 8 bases between them. In germline, CDR1 is SSHAT, CDR2 FNYEAQ (reference sequence). The CDR3 protein is CASSRDRNTEAFF. The DNA for the CDR3 is TGTGCCAGCAGCAGGGACCGGAACACTGAAGCTTTCTTT.

The rearrangement uses TRBV6-5 and TRBJ1-3, with D hard to call. There are 12 residues in the CDR3. V was pared by 9 bases and J by 0 bases, with 6 bases between. Germline V CDR1 and CDR2: MNHEY, SVGAGI. The CDR3 sequence is CASHSSGNTIYF. The CDR3 nucleotides are TGTGCCAGTCATTCCTCTGGAAACACCATATATTTT.

This chain connects TRBV19 to TRBJ2-1, with 12 positions matching TRBD2. This CDR3 contains 16 residues. Looked up from germline, CDR1 is LNHDA and CDR2 is SQIVND (reference sequence). The V and J ends lost 1 base and 6 bases, in that order; junction bases with no gene match: 4. The CDR3 DNA reads TGTGCCAGTAGTATAGGACTAGCGGGGGTCCCCAATGAGCAGTTCTTC. This gives the protein CASSIGLAGVPNEQFF.

This clone was seen more than once but under ten times. The chain links TRBV29-1 to TRBJ1-2; no firm D call. CDR1 and CDR2 (germline): SQVTM, ANQGSEA. This CDR3 is built from 13 residues. V lost 6 bases to trimming and J lost 1 base, with 12 bases between them. This CDR3 is CSVRFDGNYGYTF. The CDR3 nucleotides read TGCAGCGTACGTTTTGACGGTAACTATGGCTACACCTTC.

This chain uses TRBV11-3 with TRBJ2-3; D gene uncertain. The germline gives CDR1 SGHNT, CDR2 YENEEA. CDR3 length equals 14 residues. V lost 7 bases, J lost 0 bases, and 11 bases lay in between. This CDR3 reads CASTLGHSTDTQYF. CDR3 nucleotides: TGTGCCAGCACCTTGGGCCATAGCACAGATACGCAGTATTTT.

This CDR3 is CAISEPGTNSPLHF. The CDR3 bases are TGTGCCATCAGTGAGCCCGGGACAAATTCACCCCTCCACTTT. V usage is TRBV10-3 and J usage is TRBJ1-6; D may be TRBD1 (6 bases). CDR1 is ENHRY, CDR2 SYGVKD, per germline. The CDR3 runs to 14 residues. Trimming shortened V by 2 bases and J by 7 bases, and 9 bases separated the two germline ends.

CDR3 in DNA: TGTGCCAGCAGCAAAGAGGGGGAAAACACAGATACGCAGTATTTT. It yields the protein CASSKEGENTDTQYF. This chain links TRBV21-1 with TRBJ2-3; TRBD1, the table's D call, was not compared with the DNA. TRBV21-1 is marked as a pseudogene. This CDR3 is 15 amino acids long.

The gene calls are TRBV3-1 (or the pseudogene TRBV3-2) and TRBJ1-3; 8 bases align to TRBD1. The germline V gene encodes CDR1 LGHDT and CDR2 YNNKEL (reference sequence). J gave up 6 bases and V 4 bases, and 8 bases lay outside the gene matches. The CDR3 length is 15 residues. The CDR3 spells CASSLRTGPKNTIYF. The CDR3 nucleotides read TGTGCCAGCAGCCTTCGGACAGGGCCAAAAAACACCATATATTTT.

V usage is TRBV14 and J usage is TRBJ2-2, with D tentatively TRBD2 (7 bases). V dropped 6 bases and J dropped 2 bases, with 16 bases sitting between them. Germline assignment: CDR1 SGHDN and CDR2 FVKESK. The CDR3 loop spans 16 amino acids. Here the CDR3 reads CASSRSTGGNTGELFF. CDR3 nucleotide sequence: TGTGCCAGCAGTAGAAGCACGGGGGGCAACACCGGGGAGCTGTTTTTT.

The V gene is TRBV5-8, the J gene TRBJ1-1; TRBD1 matches at 7 bases. Trimming removed 5 bases from V and 4 bases from J; junction bases left unmatched: 5. The CDR3 contains 13 residues. Germline-derived CDR1 and CDR2 are SGHTS and YDEGEE. The CDR3 nucleotides read TGTGCCAGCAGGGGCAGGGGGGTCACTGAAGCTTTCTTT. Encoded protein: CASRGRGVTEAFF.

The V and J genes are TRBV30 and TRBJ1-6; 11 bases line up with TRBD1. The CDR3 length is 13 residues. Per germline, CDR1 GTSNPN and CDR2 SVGIG (reference sequence). The ends lost 3 bases at V and 9 bases at J; junction bases unmatched: 1. This CDR3 reads CAWRGQGASPLHF. In DNA, the CDR3 is TGTGCCTGGAGAGGACAGGGGGCTTCACCCCTCCACTTT.

J is TRBJ1-1 and V is TRBV5-1; possibly TRBD1 for D (5 bases). Germline V gives CDR1 SGHRS, CDR2 YFSETQ. CDR3 length: 15 amino acids. Trimming cost V 0 bases and J 1 base, with 10 bases left between them. The CDR3 loop is CASSLAGTRNTEAFF. CDR3 bases: TGCGCCAGCAGCTTGGCTGGGACGAGGAACACTGAAGCTTTCTTT.

This rearrangement joins TRBV6-4 to TRBJ2-1; D is unclear. CDR1 and CDR2 (germline): MRHNA, SNTAGT. CDR3 length: 12 residues. Trimming took 2 bases from V and 7 from J, leaving 6 bases between them. The CDR3 DNA follows: TGTGCCAGCAGTGACAGGGAAAATGAGCAGTTCTTC. Translated, it gives CASSDRENEQFF.

The chain employs TRBV11-3 and TRBJ1-1, with unresolved D. Germline V lookup: CDR1 SGHNT, CDR2 YENEEA. The CDR3 has 12 residues. V was cut by 4 bases and J by 0 bases, with 3 bases left in between. In nucleotides, the CDR3 is TGTGCCAGCAGCTGGATGAACACTGAAGCTTTCTTT. This sequence encodes CASSWMNTEAFF.

The chain carries TRBV2 and TRBJ2-1; either TRBD1 or TRBD2 may fit D (6 bases each). The CDR3 sequence is 16 residues long. The V end lost 6 bases, the J end lost 2 bases, and 17 bases lay between the germline ends. Germline CDR1 SNHLY, CDR2 FYNNEI. Here the CDR3 DNA reads TGTGCCAGCAGGCCTGGTGGGGGCGGGACCTACAATGAGCAGTTCTTC. This gives the protein CASRPGGGGTYNEQFF.

V and J are TRBV27 and TRBJ2-7, with 7 bases lining up with TRBD1. Per the germline V gene, CDR1 is MNHEY and CDR2 is SMNVEV (reference sequence). This CDR3 contains 16 residues. V gave up 1 base and J gave up 7 bases; unmatched junction bases: 13. In DNA, the CDR3 is TGTGCCAGCAGTTTATATCTTCGAGACAGGGTGCGGGAGCAGTACTTC. Translating it yields CASSLYLRDRVREQYF.

This clone has a single count. The chain has TRBV21-1 and TRBJ1-2; the table calls TRBD1, which could not be checked here. TRBV21-1 is classified as a pseudogene. The CDR3 spans 15 residues. This CDR3 reads CASNQNRGPSRGYTF. DNA of the CDR3: TGTGCCAGCAACCAAAACAGGGGGCCCTCCCGTGGCTACACCTTC.

This chain connects TRBV5-1 to TRBJ1-4, with TRBD1 identical over 8 bases. V trimming: 4 bases; J trimming: 4 bases; junction bases outside the gene matches: 3. The germline CDR1 and CDR2 sequences are SGHRS and YFSETQ. The CDR3 loop spans 14 amino acids. This chain's CDR3 is CASSQGAINEKLFF. The CDR3 DNA reads TGCGCCAGCAGCCAGGGGGCGATTAATGAAAAACTGTTTTTT.

This chain joins TRBV6-1 and TRBJ1-2, with D possibly matching TRBD1 (5 bases). Germline CDR1 and CDR2: MNHNS and SASEGT. The length of the CDR3 is 14 residues. V lost 3 bases and J 3 bases, leaving 11 bases between the germline ends. CDR3 nucleotides: TGTGCCAGCAGTGACAGGGTGGGTGACTATGGCTACACCTTC. Protein product: CASSDRVGDYGYTF.

CDR3 nucleotides: TGCGCCAGCAGCTTGGTAAGCGGGGGATTCTACGAGCAGTACTTC. Translation: CASSLVSGGFYEQYF. The chain is built from TRBV5-1 and TRBJ2-7; 8 nucleotides agree with TRBD2. The germline CDR1 and CDR2 sequences are SGHRS and YFSETQ. The CDR3 runs to 15 residues. V lost 0 bases, J lost 3 bases, and 5 bases stayed unmatched.

The chain joins TRBV2 to TRBJ2-3; no firm D call. From germline, CDR1 is SNHLY and CDR2 FYNNEI. The CDR3 has 13 amino acids. Trimming stripped 2 bases from V and 4 bases from J, with 7 bases between. CDR3 sequence reads: CASSELTADTQYF. As DNA, the CDR3 is TGTGCCAGCAGTGAACTTACGGCAGATACGCAGTATTTT.

The V and J genes are TRBV19 and TRBJ1-5; TRBD1 agrees at 10 bases. The CDR3 totals 13 residues. The V segment lost 10 bases and the J segment 5 bases; nucleotides outside the gene matches: 5. Per germline, CDR1 LNHDA and CDR2 SQIVND (reference sequence). CDR3 amino acids: CATGGTGDQPQHF. The CDR3 coding sequence is TGTGCCACCGGAGGGACAGGGGATCAGCCCCAGCATTTT.

J is TRBJ2-2 and V is TRBV18; perhaps TRBD2 as D (5 bases). Looked up from germline, CDR1 is KGHSH and CDR2 is LQKENI. V gave up 6 bases and J gave up 5 bases, with 13 bases separating them. This CDR3 is built from 14 residues. CDR3 DNA: TGTGCCAGCTCTTTTCAGTCGGGGACCGGGGAGCTGTTTTTT. Protein: CASSFQSGTGELFF. The full variable domain, with the rest looked up from reference TRBV18 and TRBJ2-2, is NAGVMQNPRHLVRRRGQEARLRCSPMKGHSHVYWYRQLPEEGLKFMVYLQKENIIDESGMPKERFSAEFPKEGPSILRIQQVVRGDSAAYFCASSFQSGTGELFFGEGSRLTVL.

This chain connects TRBV6-5 to TRBJ2-7; 9 nucleotides match TRBD2. V lost 8 bases and J lost 5; bases outside the gene matches: 10. This CDR3 is 14 amino acids long. Germline CDR1 and CDR2: MNHEY and SVGAGI. Here the CDR3 reads CASARGGAKNEQYF. The CDR3 DNA reads as TGTGCCAGCGCGCGGGGGGGGGCGAAAAACGAGCAGTACTTC.